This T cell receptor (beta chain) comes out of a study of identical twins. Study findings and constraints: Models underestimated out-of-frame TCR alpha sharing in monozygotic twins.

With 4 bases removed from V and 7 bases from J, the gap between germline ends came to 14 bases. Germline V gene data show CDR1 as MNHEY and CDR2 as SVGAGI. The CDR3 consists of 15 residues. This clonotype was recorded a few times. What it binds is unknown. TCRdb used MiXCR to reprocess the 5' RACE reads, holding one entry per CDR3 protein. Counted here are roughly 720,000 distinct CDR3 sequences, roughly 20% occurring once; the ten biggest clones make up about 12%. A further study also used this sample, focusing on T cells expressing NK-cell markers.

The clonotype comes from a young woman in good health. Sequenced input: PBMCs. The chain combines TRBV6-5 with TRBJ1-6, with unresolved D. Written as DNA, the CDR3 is TGTGCCAGCAGTTCTGGAGGGAATGTGAATTCACCCCTCCACTTT. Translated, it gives CASSSGGNVNSPLHF.